This T cell receptor (beta chain) is from a study of T cells after yellow fever vaccination (dated by TCRdb to the late 2010s). Notes on the research overall: Libraries from fractions with low cell numbers were prepared with the SMART-Seq v4 Ultra Low Input RNA kit. Bulk TCR alpha and beta repertoires were sequenced longitudinally to track T-cell clones before and after primary and booster YFV17D yellow fever vaccination. Two healthy male donors, one aged 18 to 29 and one aged 30 to 40 years, were included in the cohort. Blood was collected at multiple timepoints before and after primary and secondary immunization, and bulk PBMC replicates and cell subsets were isolated.

According to the study, the label for this sample's treatment or condition signals: live attenuated yellow fever vaccine strain. A standard Ficoll-Paque protocol was used to isolate PBMCs from peripheral blood. Dynabeads CD4 and CD8 positive selection kits were used to isolate the CD4 and CD8 T-cell fractions. TriZol was used to extract RNA from bulk PBMCs, from CD4 and CD8 fractions, and from dextramer-positive and dextramer-negative fractions. Study-wide findings and limitations: After the booster, most of the clones that had expanded following primary vaccination were detected again (roughly 97% of CD4 and 80% to 90% of CD8), which suggests that memory was broadly maintained. The study included only a couple of donors, which limits how far the findings can be generalized. The secondary T-cell response was found to be weaker but faster than the primary response, with a peak reached on day 5 rather than on day 15. Computational filtering was required because FACS-sorted repertoires could contain abundant contaminating clonotypes from the bulk population. A small share of clonotypes occurred in both CD4 and CD8 compartments, likely arising from convergent recombination.

The V end loses 4 bases and the J end loses 5 bases, and a stretch of 16 bases separates them. From a lookup of the germline V gene, CDR1 and CDR2 are SGDLS and YYNGEE. Including cysteine and phenylalanine, the CDR3 has 14 amino acids. The read is trimmed to its CDR3 DNA, 42 bases read in frame from base 1. Worth noting for this clonotype: The antigen it binds to is not known. Base-call qualities are not available, and no considerably larger clone is one nucleotide away.

Sequenced on an Illumina NovaSeq 6000. TCR cDNA was synthesized by 5'RACE template switching, through which a universal primer site and unique molecular identifiers were introduced. Priming of cDNA synthesis was performed from both the TCR alpha and TCR beta constant segments. Two PCR steps were used to amplify libraries, with sample barcodes and sequencing adapters being added in the second step. Sequencing of libraries was performed on Illumina HiSeq 2500 (2x100 bp) or NovaSeq (2x150 bp). As for how the authors treated the data: Reads were demultiplexed and collapsed into UMI consensus sequences with MIGEC, and V(D)J alignment was performed with MiXCR. Clonotypes responding to the vaccine were identified with edgeR on replicate PBMC samples, with the criteria of FDR below 0.01 and a log2 fold change above 5 up to day 15. Bulk clonotypes were assigned CD4 or CD8 identity according to which sequenced CD4 or CD8 repertoire held them at higher abundance. In-frame beta chains were kept once TCRdb had trimmed the public reads at Q25 with fastp and called clones with MiXCR. Under each unique CDR3 protein, matching rows form one entry showing the most common genes and DNA. TCRdb, rather than the study authors, made the V and J calls. The sample includes about 300,000 distinct CDR3 sequences, with 8.7% observed a single time. The biggest ten clones account for approximately 3.3% of the sample.

The material sequenced was CD4+ T cells sorted from PBMCs, taken 5 days after the yellow fever booster vaccination. The TCR was taken from a man aged 18 to 35 who received the YFV17D yellow fever vaccine. The chain is assembled from TRBV9 and TRBJ2-7, with a tentative D gene TRBD1 over 6 matching bases. The CDR3 corresponds to CASSPSPPGDEQYF. The bases are TGTGCCAGCAGCCCATCCCCCCCAGGGGACGAGCAGTACTTC.